A selection of T cell receptor beta chains follows, all from one sample in a study of T-cell reconstitution after alpha-beta-depleted transplantation in children. MiXCR, run by TCRdb on the PCR reads, gives a single entry per CDR3 protein. Of some 640,000 distinct CDR3 sequences in the sample, around 16% are singletons; the top ten hold 0.8% to 1.1%. The material sequenced was PBMCs from the stem cell graft donor, taken from the stem cell graft. The origin of the receptors is a human donor who donated a stem cell graft to a child with acute myeloid leukemia. The CDR3 runs from the conserved cysteine through the conserved F or W. The D gene is left open where the match is weak. A row's size may be missing; if present it is once, few, many or a size class.

v_gene	abundance	d_gene	j_gene	CDR3aa	CDR3nt
TRBV20-1	.	.	TRBJ1-2	CSAPARGLEGYTF	TGCAGTGCCCCCGCCAGGGGACTTGAGGGCTACACCTTC
TRBV9	many	TRBD2	TRBJ2-1	CASSEVGTSGYNEQFF	TGTGCCAGCAGCGAGGTGGGGACTAGCGGTTACAATGAGCAGTTCTTC
TRBV7-2	.	TRBD1	TRBJ1-2	CSSSLDRQGVHGYTF	TGTTCCAGCAGCTTAGATCGACAGGGAGTGCATGGCTACACCTTC
TRBV9	few	.	TRBJ2-3	CASSVGGSNTDTQYF	TGTGCCAGCAGCGTAGGGGGGAGCAACACAGATACGCAGTATTTT
TRBV20-1	many	TRBD2	TRBJ2-3	CSAKERGSTDTQYF	TGCAGTGCTAAGGAGCGGGGGAGCACAGATACGCAGTATTTT
TRBV7-2	many	.	TRBJ2-2	CASSLGRNTGELFF	TGTGCCAGCAGCTTAGGACGGAACACCGGGGAGCTGTTTTTT
TRBV20-1	few	TRBD1	TRBJ2-5	CSARGRGTGLPQETQYF	TGCAGTGCTAGGGGTCGCGGGACAGGGCTTCCTCAAGAGACCCAGTACTTC
TRBV5-1	.	.	TRBJ1-2	CASSPLSPGRGSGYTF	TGCGCCAGCAGCCCTTTAAGTCCGGGACGGGGGAGTGGCTACACCTTC
TRBV12-3/TRBV12-4	.	.	TRBJ2-6	CASSLFGANVLTF	TGTGCCAGCAGTTTGTTTGGGGCCAACGTCCTGACTTTC
TRBV4-3	many	TRBD1	TRBJ1-5	CASSQEWTGKEPQHF	TGCGCCAGCAGCCAAGAATGGACAGGGAAGGAGCCCCAGCATTTT
TRBV12-3/TRBV12-4	many	.	TRBJ1-3	CASSSEGNTIYF	TGTGCCAGCAGCTCGGAAGGAAACACCATATATTTT
TRBV20-1	.	.	TRBJ2-5	CRVWDQETQYF	TGCAGAGTTTGGGACCAAGAGACCCAGTACTTC
TRBV29-1	.	.	TRBJ2-5	CSPSLGETQYF	TGCAGCCCATCCCTGGGGGAGACCCAGTACTTC
TRBV20-1	many	.	TRBJ2-7	CSARDTAAPVYEQYF	TGCAGTGCTAGAGATACGGCAGCGCCGGTCTACGAGCAGTACTTC
TRBV6-2/TRBV6-3	.	TRBD1	TRBJ1-5	CASSPHRAKTGNQPQHF	TGTGCCAGCAGTCCCCATCGAGCGAAGACAGGGAATCAGCCCCAGCATTTT
TRBV5-1	many	TRBD2	TRBJ2-1	CASSISGGTYNEQFF	TGCGCCAGCAGCATTAGCGGGGGGACCTACAATGAGCAGTTCTTC
TRBV10-1	many	TRBD2	TRBJ2-1	CASSLYWGGTNTYNEQFF	TGCGCCAGCAGTCTCTATTGGGGGGGTACCAATACCTACAATGAGCAGTTCTTC
TRBV3-1	few	.	TRBJ2-5	CASSQEDVDSGETQYF	TGTGCCAGCAGCCAAGAAGATGTCGACAGCGGGGAGACCCAGTACTTC
TRBV29-1	many	.	TRBJ2-1	CSVDGHYSYNEQFF	TGCAGCGTTGACGGACATTACTCCTACAATGAGCAGTTCTTC
TRBV29-1	many	.	TRBJ2-3	CSVLTGDLTDTQYF	TGCAGCGTTCTGACAGGTGACCTCACAGATACGCAGTATTTT
TRBV5-5	.	.	TRBJ2-7	CASGPGPPCEQYF	TGTGCCAGCGGCCCTGGGCCCCCCTGCGAGCAGTACTTC
TRBV7-2	.	TRBD2	TRBJ2-3	CASSLAGGFDTQYF	TGTGCCAGCAGCCTAGCGGGGGGTTTCGATACGCAGTATTTT
TRBV7-9	few	.	TRBJ1-2	CASSQMGVPANSYGYTF	TGTGCCAGCAGCCAAATGGGGGTTCCCGCCAACTCCTATGGCTACACCTTC
TRBV4-3	.	TRBD2	TRBJ2-2	CASSQGASGGISGELFF	TGCGCCAGCAGCCAAGGGGCTAGCGGGGGGATTAGCGGGGAGCTGTTTTTT
TRBV25-1	.	.	TRBJ2-3	CASNGHSTDTQYF	TGTGCCAGCAACGGGCATAGCACAGATACGCAGTATTTT
TRBV20-1	many	.	TRBJ2-5	CSAVVSSGIQETQYF	TGCAGTGCTGTAGTTTCGTCAGGGATACAAGAGACCCAGTACTTC
TRBV7-2	many	TRBD2	TRBJ2-1	CASSFRGGSSYNEQFF	TGTGCCAGCAGCTTCCGAGGCGGGAGCTCCTACAATGAGCAGTTCTTC
TRBV7-9	.	.	TRBJ1-2	CASSSGTRRNGYTF	TGTGCCAGCAGCTCAGGGACCAGGAGGAATGGCTACACCTTC
TRBV20-1	many	.	TRBJ1-5	CSASLRVDQPQHF	TGCAGTGCTAGTCTCAGGGTCGATCAGCCCCAGCATTTT
TRBV29-1	.	.	TRBJ1-4	CSVEEGGRSGLPFF	TGCAGCGTTGAAGAGGGGGGACGGAGTGGTCTTCCGTTTTTT
TRBV6-6	many	.	TRBJ2-1	CASTPVSNEQFF	TGTGCCAGCACGCCGGTATCCAATGAGCAGTTCTTC
TRBV6-5	many	.	TRBJ1-1	CASSYSKWGGTEAFF	TGTGCCAGCAGTTACTCTAAGTGGGGAGGGACTGAAGCTTTCTTT
TRBV7-9	.	TRBD1	TRBJ2-2	CASTGTETGELFF	TGTGCCAGCACCGGGACAGAGACCGGGGAGCTGTTTTTT
TRBV18	.	.	TRBJ2-3	CASSPSGGGGTDTQYF	TGTGCCAGCTCACCGAGTGGAGGGGGAGGCACAGATACGCAGTATTTT
TRBV20-1	many	.	TRBJ1-5	CSARTPRQTGNQPQHF	TGCAGTGCTAGGACCCCGCGACAGACGGGCAATCAGCCCCAGCATTTT
TRBV20-1	many	TRBD1	TRBJ2-1	CSASKTGKQFF	TGCAGTGCTAGTAAGACAGGGAAGCAGTTCTTC
TRBV20-1	many	TRBD1	TRBJ1-5	CSASPVGTGGGQPQHF	TGCAGTGCCAGCCCTGTGGGGACAGGGGGCGGTCAGCCCCAGCATTTT
TRBV20-1	.	TRBD1	TRBJ2-2	CSARTGGLANTGELFF	TGCAGTGCAAGGACAGGGGGCCTCGCGAACACCGGGGAGCTGTTTTTT
TRBV12-3/TRBV12-4	few	.	TRBJ2-1	CASSAYRFDEQFF	TGTGCCAGCTCCGCCTATAGATTCGATGAGCAGTTCTTC
TRBV20-1	many	.	TRBJ2-7	CSAREGATSEQYF	TGCAGTGCTAGGGAGGGGGCGACGTCCGAGCAGTACTTC
TRBV20-1	few	.	TRBJ2-3	CSARYGRPRDTQYF	TGCAGTGCTAGATATGGCCGGCCCCGAGATACGCAGTATTTT
TRBV20-1	many	TRBD1	TRBJ1-2	CSAAGTGKGTYYGYTF	TGCAGTGCGGCCGGGACAGGGAAAGGGACTTACTATGGCTACACCTTC
TRBV29-1	many	.	TRBJ2-1	CSARRGGIFNEQFF	TGCAGCGCTAGAAGGGGGGGCATCTTCAATGAGCAGTTCTTC
TRBV24-1	.	TRBD1	TRBJ1-5	CATSDGGGGGKPQHF	TGTGCCACCAGTGACGGGGGAGGGGGCGGCAAGCCCCAGCATTTT
TRBV20-1	many	.	TRBJ2-3	CSGTGPGDTQYF	TGCAGTGGAACTGGGCCCGGAGATACGCAGTATTTT
TRBV5-1	.	TRBD1	TRBJ1-6	CASSKGAIDSPLHF	TGCGCCAGCAGTAAGGGGGCGATTGATTCACCCCTCCACTTT
TRBV4-1	few	.	TRBJ2-6	CASSQDGQGGSGANVLTF	TGCGCCAGCAGCCAAGATGGGCAGGGAGGCTCTGGGGCCAACGTCCTGACTTTC
TRBV7-2	few	TRBD2	TRBJ2-5	CASSLGGLAGETQYF	TGTGCCAGCAGCTTAGGGGGACTAGCGGGCGAGACCCAGTACTTC
TRBV5-6	many	.	TRBJ2-5	CASSAGLRETQYF	TGTGCCAGCAGCGCGGGACTGAGAGAGACCCAGTACTTC
TRBV5-1	many	TRBD1	TRBJ2-3	CASSSPGTGEPDTQYF	TGCGCCAGCAGCTCCCCCGGGACAGGGGAGCCAGATACGCAGTATTTT
TRBV10-3	.	.	TRBJ2-7	CAISESLAGVYEQYF	TGTGCCATCAGTGAGTCACTGGCAGGGGTTTACGAGCAGTACTTC
TRBV11-3	few	.	TRBJ2-7	CASSSNLEQYF	TGTGCCAGCAGCTCAAATCTCGAGCAGTACTTC
TRBV28	.	TRBD2	TRBJ2-3	CASSPRGGRDLGTDTQYF	TGTGCCAGCAGTCCCCGGGGGGGGAGGGACCTAGGCACAGATACGCAGTATTTT
TRBV12-3/TRBV12-4	many	.	TRBJ1-5	CASSSPGQPQHF	TGTGCCAGCAGTTCCCCCGGTCAGCCCCAGCATTTT
TRBV10-3	few	TRBD2	TRBJ2-5	CAISEAGGGQETQYF	TGTGCCATCAGTGAAGCGGGGGGAGGACAAGAGACCCAGTACTTC
TRBV24-1	.	.	TRBJ1-1	CATSEKTQNTEAFF	TGTGCCACCAGTGAAAAGACACAGAACACTGAAGCTTTCTTT
TRBV20-1	.	TRBD2	TRBJ2-1	CSARDRRSGGAIYNEQFF	TGCAGTGCTAGAGATCGGCGGAGCGGGGGGGCCATCTACAATGAGCAGTTCTTC
TRBV20-1	.	.	TRBJ2-4	CSARPGTFPGYRLENIQYF	TGCAGTGCTAGACCGGGGACCTTCCCCGGCTACCGCTTGGAAAACATTCAGTACTTC
TRBV6-5	many	.	TRBJ1-6	CASAPGNSPLHF	TGTGCCAGCGCCCCAGGAAATTCACCCCTCCACTTT
TRBV7-2	many	TRBD2	TRBJ2-3	CASSQLAGGPRDTQYF	TGTGCCAGCAGTCAACTAGCGGGGGGCCCTCGTGATACGCAGTATTTT